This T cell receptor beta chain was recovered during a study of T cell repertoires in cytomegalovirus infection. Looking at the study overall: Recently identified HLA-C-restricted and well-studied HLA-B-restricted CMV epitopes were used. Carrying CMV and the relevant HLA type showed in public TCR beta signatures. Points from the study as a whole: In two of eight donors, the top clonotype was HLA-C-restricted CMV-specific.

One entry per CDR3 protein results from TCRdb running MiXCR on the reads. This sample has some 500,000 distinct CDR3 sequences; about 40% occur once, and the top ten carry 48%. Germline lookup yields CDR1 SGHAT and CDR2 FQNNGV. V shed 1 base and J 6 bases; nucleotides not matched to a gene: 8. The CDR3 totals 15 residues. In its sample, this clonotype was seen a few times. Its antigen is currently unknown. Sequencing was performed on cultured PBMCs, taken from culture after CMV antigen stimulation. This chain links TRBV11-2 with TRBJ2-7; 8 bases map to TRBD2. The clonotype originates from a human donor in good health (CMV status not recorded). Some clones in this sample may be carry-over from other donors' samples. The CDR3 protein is CASSLGGTSHSEQYF. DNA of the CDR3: TGTGCCAGCAGCTTAGGCGGGACTAGTCATTCCGAGCAGTACTTC.